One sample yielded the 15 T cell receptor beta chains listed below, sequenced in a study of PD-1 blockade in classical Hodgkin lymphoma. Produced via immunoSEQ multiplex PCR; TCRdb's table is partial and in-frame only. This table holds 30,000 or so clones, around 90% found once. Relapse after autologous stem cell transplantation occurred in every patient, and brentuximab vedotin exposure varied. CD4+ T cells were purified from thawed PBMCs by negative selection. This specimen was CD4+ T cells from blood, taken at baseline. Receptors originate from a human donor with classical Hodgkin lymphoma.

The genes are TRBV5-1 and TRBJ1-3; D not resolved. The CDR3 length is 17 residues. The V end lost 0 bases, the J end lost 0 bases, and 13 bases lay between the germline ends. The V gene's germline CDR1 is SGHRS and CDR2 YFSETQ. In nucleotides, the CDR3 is TGCGCCAGCAGCTTGGAGCCATGGGGTAGCTCTGGAAACACCATATATTTT. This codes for CASSLEPWGSSGNTIYF. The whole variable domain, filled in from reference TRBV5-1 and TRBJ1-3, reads KAGVTQTPRYLIKTRGQQVTLSCSPISGHRSVSWYQQTPGQGLQFLFEYFSETQRNKGNFPGRFSGRQFSNSRSEMNVSTLELGDSALYLCASSLEPWGSSGNTIYFGEGSWLTVV.

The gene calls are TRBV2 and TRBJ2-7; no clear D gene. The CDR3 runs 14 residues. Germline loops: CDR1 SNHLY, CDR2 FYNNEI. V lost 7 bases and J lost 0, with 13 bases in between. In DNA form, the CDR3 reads TGTGCCAGCAAAAGAGAGGTCAGCTCCTACGAGCAGTACTTC. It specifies CASKREVSSYEQYF. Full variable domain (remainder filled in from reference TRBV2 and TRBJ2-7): EPEVTQTPSHQVTQMGQEVILRCVPISNHLYFYWYRQILGQKVEFLVSFYNNEISEKSEIFDDQFSVERPDGSNFTLKIRSTKLEDSAMYFCASKREVSSYEQYFGPGTRLTVT.

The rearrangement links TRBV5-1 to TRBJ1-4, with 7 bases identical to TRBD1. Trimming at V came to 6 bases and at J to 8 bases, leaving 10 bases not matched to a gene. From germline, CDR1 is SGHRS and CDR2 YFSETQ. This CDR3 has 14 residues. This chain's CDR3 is CASNTKGAGEKLFF. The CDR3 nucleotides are TGCGCCAGCAACACTAAGGGGGCGGGGGAAAAACTGTTTTTT.

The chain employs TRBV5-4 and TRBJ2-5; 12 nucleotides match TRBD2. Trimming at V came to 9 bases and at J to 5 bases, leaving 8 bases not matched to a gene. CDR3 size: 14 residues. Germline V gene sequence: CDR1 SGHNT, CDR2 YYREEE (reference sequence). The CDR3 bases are TGTGCCACCTCAACTAGCGGGGGGACGGAGACCCAGTACTTC. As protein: CATSTSGGTETQYF.

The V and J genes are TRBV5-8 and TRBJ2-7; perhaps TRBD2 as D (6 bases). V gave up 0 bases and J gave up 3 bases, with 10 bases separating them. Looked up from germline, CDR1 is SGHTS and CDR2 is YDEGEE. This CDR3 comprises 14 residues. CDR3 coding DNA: TGTGCCAGCAGCTTGGATCTAGCGTACTACGAGCAGTACTTC. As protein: CASSLDLAYYEQYF.

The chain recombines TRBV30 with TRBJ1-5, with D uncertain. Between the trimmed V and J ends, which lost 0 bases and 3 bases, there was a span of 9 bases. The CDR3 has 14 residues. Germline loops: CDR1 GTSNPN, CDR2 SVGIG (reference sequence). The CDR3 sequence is CAWSVSGFNQPQHF. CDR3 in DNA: TGTGCCTGGAGTGTTTCTGGATTCAATCAGCCCCAGCATTTT.

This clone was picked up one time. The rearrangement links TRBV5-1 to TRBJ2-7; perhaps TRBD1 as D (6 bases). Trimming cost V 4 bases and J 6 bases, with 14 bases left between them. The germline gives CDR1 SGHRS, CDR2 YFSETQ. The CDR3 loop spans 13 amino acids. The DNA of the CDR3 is TGCGCCAGCAGCCACGACAGGACCTCCGAGCAGTACTTC. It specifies CASSHDRTSEQYF.

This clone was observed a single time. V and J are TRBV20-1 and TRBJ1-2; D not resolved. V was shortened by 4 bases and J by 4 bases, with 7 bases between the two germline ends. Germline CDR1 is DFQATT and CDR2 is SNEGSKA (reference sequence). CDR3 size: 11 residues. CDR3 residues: CSAIRLYGYTF. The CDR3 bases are TGCAGTGCTATTCGACTCTATGGCTACACCTTC.

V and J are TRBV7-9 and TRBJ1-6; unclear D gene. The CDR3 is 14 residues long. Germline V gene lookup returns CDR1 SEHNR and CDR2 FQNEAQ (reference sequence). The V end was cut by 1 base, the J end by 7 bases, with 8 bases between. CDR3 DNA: TGTGCCAGCAGCTTAGTGCAGGAGAATTCACCCCTCCACTTT. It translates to CASSLVQENSPLHF.

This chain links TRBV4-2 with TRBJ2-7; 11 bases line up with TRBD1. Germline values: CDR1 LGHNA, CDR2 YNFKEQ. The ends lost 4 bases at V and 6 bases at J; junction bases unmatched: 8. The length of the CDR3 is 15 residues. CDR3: CASSPTPGQGGEQYF. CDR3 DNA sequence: TGTGCCAGCAGCCCGACCCCGGGACAGGGGGGCGAGCAGTACTTC.

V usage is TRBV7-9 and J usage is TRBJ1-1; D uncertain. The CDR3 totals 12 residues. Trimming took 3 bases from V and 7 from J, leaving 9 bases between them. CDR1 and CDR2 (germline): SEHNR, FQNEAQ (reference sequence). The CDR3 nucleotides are TGTGCCAGCAGCTTGAATGACGGTGAAGCTTTCTTT. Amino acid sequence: CASSLNDGEAFF.

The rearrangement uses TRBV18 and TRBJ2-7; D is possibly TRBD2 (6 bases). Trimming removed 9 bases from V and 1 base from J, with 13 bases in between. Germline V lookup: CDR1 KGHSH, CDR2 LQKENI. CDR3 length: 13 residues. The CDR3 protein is CARLGGGSYEQYF. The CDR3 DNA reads TGTGCCAGACTCGGGGGTGGGTCCTACGAGCAGTACTTC.

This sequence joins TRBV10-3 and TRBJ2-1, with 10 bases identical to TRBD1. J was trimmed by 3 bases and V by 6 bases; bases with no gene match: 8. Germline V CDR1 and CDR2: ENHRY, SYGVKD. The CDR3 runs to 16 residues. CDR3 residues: CAIRGQGRAGYNEQFF. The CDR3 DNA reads TGTGCCATCAGGGGACAGGGGAGGGCGGGCTACAATGAGCAGTTCTTC.

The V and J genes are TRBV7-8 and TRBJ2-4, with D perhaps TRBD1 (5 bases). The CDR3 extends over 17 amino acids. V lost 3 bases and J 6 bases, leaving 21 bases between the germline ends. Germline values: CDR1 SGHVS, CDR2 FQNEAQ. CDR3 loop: CASSFSVAGPMGNIQYF. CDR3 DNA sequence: TGTGCCAGCAGCTTTTCAGTGGCAGGGCCGATGGGAAACATTCAGTACTTC.

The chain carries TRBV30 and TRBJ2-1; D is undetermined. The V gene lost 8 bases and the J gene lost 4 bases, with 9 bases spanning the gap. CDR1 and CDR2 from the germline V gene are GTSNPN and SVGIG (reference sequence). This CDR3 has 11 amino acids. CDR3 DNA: TGTGCCGGCAAAACGTACAATGAGCAGTTCTTC. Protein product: CAGKTYNEQFF.